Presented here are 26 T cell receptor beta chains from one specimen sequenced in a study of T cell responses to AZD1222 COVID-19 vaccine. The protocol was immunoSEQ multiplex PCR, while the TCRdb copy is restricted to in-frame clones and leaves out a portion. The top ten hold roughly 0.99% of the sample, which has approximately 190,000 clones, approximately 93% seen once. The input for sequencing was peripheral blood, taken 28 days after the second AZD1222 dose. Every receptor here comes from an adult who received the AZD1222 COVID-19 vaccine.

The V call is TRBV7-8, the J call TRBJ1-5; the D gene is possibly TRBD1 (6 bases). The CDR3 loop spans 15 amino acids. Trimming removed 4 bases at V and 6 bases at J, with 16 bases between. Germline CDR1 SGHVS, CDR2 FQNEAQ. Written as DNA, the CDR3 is TGTGCCAGCAGCTCCTCCCCACAGGGCACTCAGCCCCAGCATTTT. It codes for CASSSSPQGTQPQHF.

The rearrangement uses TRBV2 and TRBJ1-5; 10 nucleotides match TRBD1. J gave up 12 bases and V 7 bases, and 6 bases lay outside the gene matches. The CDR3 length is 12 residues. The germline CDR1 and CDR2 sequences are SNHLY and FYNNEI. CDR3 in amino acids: CASNGDRGGQHF. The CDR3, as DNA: TGTGCCAGCAACGGGGACAGGGGTGGCCAGCATTTT.

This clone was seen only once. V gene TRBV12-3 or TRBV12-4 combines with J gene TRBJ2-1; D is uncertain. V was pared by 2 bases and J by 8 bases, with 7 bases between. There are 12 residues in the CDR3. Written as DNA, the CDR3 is TGTGCCAGCAGTTTATTGCGCCATGAGCAGTTCTTC. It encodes CASSLLRHEQFF.

DNA for the CDR3: TGTGCCAGCAGTTTACAGACAACTTATGGCTACACCTTC. It translates to CASSLQTTYGYTF. V is TRBV28 and J is TRBJ1-2, with unresolved D. CDR1 MDHEN and CDR2 SYDVKM come from the germline V gene. The length of the CDR3 is 13 residues. The V end was cut by 2 bases, the J end by 5 bases, with 9 bases between.

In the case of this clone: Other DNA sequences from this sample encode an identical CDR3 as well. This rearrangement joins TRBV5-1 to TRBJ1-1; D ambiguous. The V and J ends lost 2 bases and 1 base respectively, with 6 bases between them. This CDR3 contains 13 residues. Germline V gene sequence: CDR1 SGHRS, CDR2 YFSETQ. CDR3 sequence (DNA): TGCGCCAGCAGCTTTTCAGGGAACACTGAAGCTTTCTTT. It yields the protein CASSFSGNTEAFF.

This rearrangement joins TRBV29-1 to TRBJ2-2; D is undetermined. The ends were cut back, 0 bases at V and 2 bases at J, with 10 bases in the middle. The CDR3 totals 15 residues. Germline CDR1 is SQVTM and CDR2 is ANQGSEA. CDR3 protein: CSVEDRLGNTGELFF. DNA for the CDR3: TGCAGCGTTGAAGATCGTCTGGGTAACACCGGGGAGCTGTTTTTT.

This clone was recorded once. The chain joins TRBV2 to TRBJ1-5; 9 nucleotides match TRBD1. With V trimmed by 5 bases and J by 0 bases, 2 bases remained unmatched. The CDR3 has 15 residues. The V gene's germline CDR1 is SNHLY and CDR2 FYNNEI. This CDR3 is CASSPGQGSNQPQHF. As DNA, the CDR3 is TGTGCCAGCAGTCCGGGACAGGGTAGCAATCAGCCCCAGCATTTT.

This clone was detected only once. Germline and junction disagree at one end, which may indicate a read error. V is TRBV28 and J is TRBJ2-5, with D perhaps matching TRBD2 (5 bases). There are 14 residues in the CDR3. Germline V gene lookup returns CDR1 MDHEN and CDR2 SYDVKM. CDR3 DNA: TGTGCCAGCAGCGTCGGGGAAGGGAGAGAGGCCCAGTACTTC. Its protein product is CASSVGEGREAQYF.

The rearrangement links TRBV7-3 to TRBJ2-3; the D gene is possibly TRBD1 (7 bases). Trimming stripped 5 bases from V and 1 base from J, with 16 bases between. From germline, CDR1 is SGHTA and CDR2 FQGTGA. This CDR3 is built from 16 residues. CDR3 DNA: TGTGCCAGCAGCGGAAGACAGGGAGGTGGCACAGATACGCAGTATTTT. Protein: CASSGRQGGGTDTQYF.

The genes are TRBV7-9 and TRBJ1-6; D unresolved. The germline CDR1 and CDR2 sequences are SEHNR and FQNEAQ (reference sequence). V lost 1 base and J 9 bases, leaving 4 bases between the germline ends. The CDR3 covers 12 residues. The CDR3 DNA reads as TGTGCCAGCAGCTTAGGAGGTTCACCCCTCCACTTT. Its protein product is CASSLGGSPLHF.

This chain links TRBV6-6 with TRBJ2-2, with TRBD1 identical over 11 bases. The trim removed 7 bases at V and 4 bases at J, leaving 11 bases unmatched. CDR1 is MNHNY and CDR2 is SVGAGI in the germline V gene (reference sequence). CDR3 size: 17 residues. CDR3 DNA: TGTGCCAGCATTCGGACAGGGGGCGTTTCAGTCACCGGGGAGCTGTTTTTT. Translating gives CASIRTGGVSVTGELFF.

CDR3 coding DNA: TGTGCCAGCAGTTACCCCGGGACAGGGGCCCCCAATGAGCAGTTCTTC. Its translation is CASSYPGTGAPNEQFF. The chain uses TRBV6-5 and TRBJ2-1; 10 nucleotides match TRBD1. CDR3 size: 16 residues. V was clipped by 2 bases and J by 6 bases; unmatched bases: 7. In germline, CDR1 is MNHEY, CDR2 SVGAGI.

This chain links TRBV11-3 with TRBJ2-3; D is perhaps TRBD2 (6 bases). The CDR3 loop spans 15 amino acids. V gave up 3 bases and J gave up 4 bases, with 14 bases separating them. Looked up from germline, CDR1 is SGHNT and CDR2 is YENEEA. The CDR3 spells CASSLGDSPPDTQYF. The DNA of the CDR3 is TGTGCCAGCAGCTTGGGGGACTCCCCCCCAGATACGCAGTATTTT.

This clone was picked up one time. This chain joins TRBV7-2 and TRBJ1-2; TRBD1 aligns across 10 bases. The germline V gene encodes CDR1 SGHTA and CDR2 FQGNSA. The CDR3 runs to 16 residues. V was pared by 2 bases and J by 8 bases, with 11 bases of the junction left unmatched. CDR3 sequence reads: CASSLSTGQGIKGYTF. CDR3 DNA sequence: TGTGCCAGCAGCTTAAGTACGGGACAGGGGATCAAGGGCTACACCTTC.

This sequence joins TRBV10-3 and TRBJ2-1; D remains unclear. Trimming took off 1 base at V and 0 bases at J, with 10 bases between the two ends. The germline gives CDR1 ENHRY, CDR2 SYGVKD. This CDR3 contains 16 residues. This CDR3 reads CAISELDSYSYNEQFF. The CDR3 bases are TGTGCCATCAGTGAGTTAGACTCCTACTCCTACAATGAGCAGTTCTTC.

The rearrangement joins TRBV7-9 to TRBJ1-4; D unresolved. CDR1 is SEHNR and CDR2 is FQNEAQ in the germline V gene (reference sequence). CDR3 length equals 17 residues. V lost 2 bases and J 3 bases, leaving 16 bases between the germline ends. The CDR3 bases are TGTGCCAGCAGCTTATCCGTCCTTGCAGGCGCTAATGAAAAACTGTTTTTT. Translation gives CASSLSVLAGANEKLFF.

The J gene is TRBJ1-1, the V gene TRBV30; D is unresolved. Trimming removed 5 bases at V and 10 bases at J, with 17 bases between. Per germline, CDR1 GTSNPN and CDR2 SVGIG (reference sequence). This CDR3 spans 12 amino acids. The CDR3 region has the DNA TGTGCCTGGGGTGGTGATCCGGAGCGAGCTTTCTTT. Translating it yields CAWGGDPERAFF.

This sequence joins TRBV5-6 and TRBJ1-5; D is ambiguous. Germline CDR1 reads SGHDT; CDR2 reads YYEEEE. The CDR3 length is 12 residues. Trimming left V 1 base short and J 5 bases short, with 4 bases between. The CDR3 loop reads CASSLSDQPQHF. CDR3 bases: TGTGCCAGCAGCTTGTCGGATCAGCCCCAGCATTTT.

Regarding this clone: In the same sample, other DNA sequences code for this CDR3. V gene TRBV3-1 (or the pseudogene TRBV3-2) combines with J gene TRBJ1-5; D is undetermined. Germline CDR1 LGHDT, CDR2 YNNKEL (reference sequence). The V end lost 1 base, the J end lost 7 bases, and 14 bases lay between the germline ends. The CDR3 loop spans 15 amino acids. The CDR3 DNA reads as TGTGCCAGCAGCCAAGGAACCGGGTCGGGCCAGCCCCAGCATTTT. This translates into CASSQGTGSGQPQHF.

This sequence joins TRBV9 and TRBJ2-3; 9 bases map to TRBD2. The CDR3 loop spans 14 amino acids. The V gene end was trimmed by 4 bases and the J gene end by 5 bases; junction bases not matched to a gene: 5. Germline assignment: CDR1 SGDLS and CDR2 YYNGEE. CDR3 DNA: TGTGCCAGCAGCAAGCGGGGGGAAGGAGATACGCAGTATTTT. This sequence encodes CASSKRGEGDTQYF.

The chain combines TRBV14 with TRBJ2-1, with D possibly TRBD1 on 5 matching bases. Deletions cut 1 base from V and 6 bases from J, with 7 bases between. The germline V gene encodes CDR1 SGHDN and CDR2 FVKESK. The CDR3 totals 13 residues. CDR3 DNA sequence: TGTGCCAGCAGCCAAGGGGGCGGCAATGAGCAGTTCTTC. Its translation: CASSQGGGNEQFF.

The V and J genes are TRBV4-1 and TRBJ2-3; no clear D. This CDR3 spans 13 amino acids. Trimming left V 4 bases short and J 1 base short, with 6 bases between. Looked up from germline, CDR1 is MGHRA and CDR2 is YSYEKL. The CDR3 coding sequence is TGCGCCAGCAGCCTACAGCGCACAGATACGCAGTATTTT. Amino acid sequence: CASSLQRTDTQYF.

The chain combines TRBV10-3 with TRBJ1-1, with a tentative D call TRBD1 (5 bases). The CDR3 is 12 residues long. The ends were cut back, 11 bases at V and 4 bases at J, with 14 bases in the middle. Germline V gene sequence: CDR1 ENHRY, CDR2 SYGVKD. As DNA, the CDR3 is TGTGCCGCCACAGGCACGGCCACTGAAGCTTTCTTT. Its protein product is CAATGTATEAFF.

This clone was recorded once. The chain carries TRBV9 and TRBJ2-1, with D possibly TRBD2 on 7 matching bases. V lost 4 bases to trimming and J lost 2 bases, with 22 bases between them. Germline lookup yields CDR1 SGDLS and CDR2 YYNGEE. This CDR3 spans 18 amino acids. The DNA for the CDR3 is TGTGCCAGCAGCACCCGGATAGGGGGGCGGGAGCCCTACAATGAGCAGTTCTTC. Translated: CASSTRIGGREPYNEQFF. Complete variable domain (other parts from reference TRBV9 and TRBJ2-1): DSGVTQTPKHLITATGQRVTLRCSPRSGDLSVYWYQQSLDQGLQFLIQYYNGEERAKGNILERFSAQQFPDLHSELNLSSLELGDSALYFCASSTRIGGREPYNEQFFGPGTRLTVL.

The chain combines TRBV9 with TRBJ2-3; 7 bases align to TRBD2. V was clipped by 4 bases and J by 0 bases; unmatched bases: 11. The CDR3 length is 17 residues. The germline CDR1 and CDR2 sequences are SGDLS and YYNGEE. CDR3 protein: CASSLEGGGWSTDTQYF. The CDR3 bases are TGTGCCAGCAGCCTAGAAGGCGGGGGTTGGAGCACAGATACGCAGTATTTT. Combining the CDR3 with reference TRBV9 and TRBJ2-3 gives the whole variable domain DSGVTQTPKHLITATGQRVTLRCSPRSGDLSVYWYQQSLDQGLQFLIQYYNGEERAKGNILERFSAQQFPDLHSELNLSSLELGDSALYFCASSLEGGGWSTDTQYFGPGTRLTVL.

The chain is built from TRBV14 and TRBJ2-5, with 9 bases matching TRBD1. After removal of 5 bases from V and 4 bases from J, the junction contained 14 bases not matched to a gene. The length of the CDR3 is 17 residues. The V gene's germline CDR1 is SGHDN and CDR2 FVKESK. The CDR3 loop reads CASSVSWTGDLRETQYF. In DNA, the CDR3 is TGTGCCAGCAGCGTTTCTTGGACAGGGGATCTTCGAGAGACCCAGTACTTC.